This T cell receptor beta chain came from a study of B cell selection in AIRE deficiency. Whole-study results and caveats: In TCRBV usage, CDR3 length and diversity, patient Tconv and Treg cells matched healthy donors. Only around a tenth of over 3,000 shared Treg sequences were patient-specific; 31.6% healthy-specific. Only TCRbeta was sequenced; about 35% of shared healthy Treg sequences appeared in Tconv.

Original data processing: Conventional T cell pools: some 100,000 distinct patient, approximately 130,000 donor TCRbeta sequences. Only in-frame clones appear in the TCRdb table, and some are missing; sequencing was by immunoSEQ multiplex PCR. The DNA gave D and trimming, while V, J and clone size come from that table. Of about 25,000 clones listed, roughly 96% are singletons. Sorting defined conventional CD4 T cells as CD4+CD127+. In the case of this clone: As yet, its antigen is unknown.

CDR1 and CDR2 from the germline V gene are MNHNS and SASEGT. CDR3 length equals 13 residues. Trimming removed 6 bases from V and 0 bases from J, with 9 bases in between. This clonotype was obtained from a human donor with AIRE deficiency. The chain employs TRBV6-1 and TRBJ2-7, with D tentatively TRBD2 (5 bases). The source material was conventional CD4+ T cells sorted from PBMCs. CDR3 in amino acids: CASRTGGSYEQYF. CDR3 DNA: TGTGCCAGCAGGACCGGAGGCTCCTACGAGCAGTACTTC.